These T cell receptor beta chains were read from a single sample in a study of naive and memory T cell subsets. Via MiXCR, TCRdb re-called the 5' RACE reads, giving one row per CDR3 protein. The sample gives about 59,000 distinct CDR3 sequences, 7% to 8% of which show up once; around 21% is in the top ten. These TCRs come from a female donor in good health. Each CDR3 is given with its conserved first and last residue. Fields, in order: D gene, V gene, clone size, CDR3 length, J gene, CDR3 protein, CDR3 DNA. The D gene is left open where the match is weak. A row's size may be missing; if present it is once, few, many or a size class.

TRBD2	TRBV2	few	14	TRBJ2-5	CASSAIAGWETQYF	TGTGCCAGCTCGGCGATAGCGGGGTGGGAGACCCAGTACTTC
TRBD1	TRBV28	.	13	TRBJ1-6	CASTGGWNSPLHF	TGTGCCAGCACAGGGGGTTGGAATTCACCCCTCCACTTT
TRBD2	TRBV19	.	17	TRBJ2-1	CASSLSGGLAGVGEQFF	TGTGCCAGTAGCCTCTCGGGGGGGCTAGCGGGAGTTGGTGAGCAGTTCTTC
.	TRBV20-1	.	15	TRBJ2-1	CSASVSRRKGNEQFF	TGCAGTGCTAGCGTGAGCAGACGTAAGGGAAATGAGCAGTTCTTC
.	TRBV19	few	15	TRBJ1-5	CAASWGLSSNQPQHF	TGTGCCGCCTCTTGGGGGCTGAGTAGCAATCAGCCCCAGCATTTT
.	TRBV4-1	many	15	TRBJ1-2	CASSQDPATNYGYTF	TGCGCCAGCAGCCAAGATCCCGCGACAAACTATGGCTACACCTTC
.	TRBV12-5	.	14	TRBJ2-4	CASGFFPGVDIQYF	TGTGCTAGTGGTTTCTTCCCCGGGGTGGACATTCAGTACTTC
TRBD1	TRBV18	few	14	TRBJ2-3	CASSAGQGTDTQYF	TGTGCCAGCTCGGCCGGACAGGGTACAGATACGCAGTATTTT
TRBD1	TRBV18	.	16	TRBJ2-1	CASSPRQGSGYNEQFF	TGTGCCAGCTCACCACGACAGGGATCCGGTTACAATGAGCAGTTCTTC
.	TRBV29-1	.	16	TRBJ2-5	CSVEEGTLPPKETQYF	TGCAGCGTTGAAGAAGGAACGTTGCCTCCAAAAGAGACCCAGTACTTC
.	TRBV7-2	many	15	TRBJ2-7	CASSLGGPKSYEQYF	TGTGCCAGCAGCTTAGGAGGGCCCAAATCCTACGAGCAGTACTTC
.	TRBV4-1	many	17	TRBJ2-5	CASSQGSRHSLQETQYF	TGCGCCAGCAGCCAAGGTAGCAGACACTCGTTACAAGAGACCCAGTACTTC
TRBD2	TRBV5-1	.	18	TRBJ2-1	CASSWRATSGVAYNEQFF	TGCGCCAGCAGCTGGCGGGCGACTAGCGGGGTTGCCTACAATGAGCAGTTCTTC
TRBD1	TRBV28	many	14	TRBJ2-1	CASSKRTGANEQFF	TGTGCCAGCAGTAAGCGGACAGGGGCCAATGAGCAGTTCTTC
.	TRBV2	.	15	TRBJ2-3	CASSRGYRGTDTQYF	TGTGCCAGCAGCCGGGGCTACCGGGGAACAGATACGCAGTATTTT
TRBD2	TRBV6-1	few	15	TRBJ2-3	CASTEGLAGRDTQYF	TGTGCCAGCACCGAGGGACTAGCGGGGAGGGATACGCAGTATTTT
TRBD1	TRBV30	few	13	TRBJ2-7	CAWGTGVSYEQYF	TGTGCCTGGGGCACAGGGGTCTCCTACGAGCAGTACTTC
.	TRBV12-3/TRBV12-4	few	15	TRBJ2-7	CASSFGGSRSYEQYF	TGTGCCAGCAGTTTCGGGGGTTCCAGGTCCTACGAGCAGTACTTC
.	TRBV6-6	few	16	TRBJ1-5	CASSPSSGLSNQPQHF	TGTGCCAGCAGCCCGTCCTCGGGGCTTAGCAATCAGCCCCAGCATTTT
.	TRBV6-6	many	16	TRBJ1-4	CASRPGASGRNEKLFF	TGTGCCAGCAGACCAGGGGCTTCCGGGCGAAATGAAAAACTGTTTTTT
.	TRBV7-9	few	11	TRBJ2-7	CASSLFYEQYF	TGTGCCAGCAGCTTGTTCTACGAGCAGTACTTC
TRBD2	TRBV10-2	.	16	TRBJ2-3	CASRKGLANGVDTQYF	TGCGCCAGCAGAAAGGGACTAGCGAATGGAGTAGATACGCAGTATTTT
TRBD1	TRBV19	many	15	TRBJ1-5	CASSKTGGNNQPQHF	TGTGCCAGTAGTAAGACAGGGGGTAACAATCAGCCCCAGCATTTT
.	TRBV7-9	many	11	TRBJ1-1	CASSSTGEAFF	TGTGCCAGCAGCTCGACAGGTGAAGCTTTCTTT
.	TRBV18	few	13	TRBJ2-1	CASSPLSGNEQFF	TGTGCCAGCTCACCACTTAGCGGAAATGAGCAGTTCTTC
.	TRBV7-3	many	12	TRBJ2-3	CASSPLVDTQYF	TGTGCCAGCAGCCCTTTGGTGGATACGCAGTATTTT
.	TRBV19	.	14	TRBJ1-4	CASSTTATNEKLFF	TGTGCCAGTAGCACGACGGCAACTAATGAAAAACTGTTTTTT
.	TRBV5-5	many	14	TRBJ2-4	CASSQPLTKNIQYF	TGTGCCAGCAGCCAACCATTAACCAAAAACATTCAGTACTTC
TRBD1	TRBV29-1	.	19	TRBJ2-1	CSVDRTGSNKRVSYNEQFF	TGCAGCGTTGACCGGACAGGGAGTAATAAGCGGGTTTCCTACAATGAGCAGTTCTTC
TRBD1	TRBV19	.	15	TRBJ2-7	CASSPDRGVLYEQYF	TGTGCCAGTAGTCCCGACAGGGGGGTGTTATACGAGCAGTACTTC
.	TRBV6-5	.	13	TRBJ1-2	CASSSRLDDGYTF	TGTGCCAGCAGTTCGCGGCTTGATGATGGCTACACCTTC
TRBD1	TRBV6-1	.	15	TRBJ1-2	CASSPVTGAYYGYTF	TGTGCCAGCAGTCCCGTGACAGGGGCATACTATGGCTACACCTTC
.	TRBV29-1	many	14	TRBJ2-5	CSVDPKSAGETQYF	TGCAGCGTTGACCCCAAGAGCGCGGGAGAGACCCAGTACTTC
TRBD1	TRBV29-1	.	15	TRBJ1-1	CSVKKPGQGATEAFF	TGCAGCGTTAAAAAGCCGGGACAGGGGGCCACTGAAGCTTTCTTT
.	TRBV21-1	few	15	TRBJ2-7	CASSKGRDRPYEQYF	TGTGCCAGCAGCAAAGGGCGGGACAGGCCCTACGAGCAGTACTTC